Sequencing of this T cell receptor (beta chain) was carried out in a study of shared clonotypes between healthy human individuals. Assay: immunoSEQ multiplex PCR; the TCRdb copy retains only in-frame clones and omits some. The data show around 500,000 clones, around three quarters seen once. The length of the CDR3 is 13 residues. Germline CDR1 ENHRY, CDR2 SYGVKD. Trimming stripped 8 bases from V and 4 bases from J, with 14 bases between. Sequencing used PBMCs. The receptor comes from a woman aged 40 to 50 in good health. Some clones in this sample may be carry-over from other donors' samples. The V and J genes are TRBV10-3 and TRBJ1-2, with D possibly TRBD1 on 6 matching bases. The CDR3: CAIPTPQGYGYTF. CDR3 DNA: TGTGCCATCCCTACCCCACAGGGCTATGGCTACACCTTC.